These T cell receptor beta chains were read from a single sample in a study of CD8 T cells in Susac syndrome. TCRdb re-called the immunoSEQ multiplex PCR reads with MiXCR, one entry per CDR3 protein. Here the sample spans around 130,000 distinct CDR3 sequences, under 95% being singletons. Sequencing was carried out using CD8+ T cells from PBMCs. The receptors were gathered from a human donor with multiple sclerosis. Both conserved end residues are part of each CDR3. Fields, in order: V gene, clone size, D gene, J gene, CDR3 protein, CDR3 DNA. A D gene is named only where the DNA matches it firmly. Only part of the rows carry a size: once, few, many, or a class if the clone is expanded.

TRBV27,.,.,TRBJ2-7,CASSLRDPAPLTYEQYF,TGTGCCAGCAGTTTACGGGACCCCGCACCTTTAACCTACGAGCAGTACTTC
TRBV12-3/TRBV12-4,.,.,TRBJ2-5,CASSLWREETQYF,TGTGCCAGCAGTTTGTGGAGGGAAGAGACCCAGTACTTC
TRBV15,.,.,TRBJ2-3,CATSITDPAAWGTDTQYF,TGTGCCACCAGCATCACCGACCCGGCGGCATGGGGCACAGATACGCAGTATTTT
TRBV9,.,TRBD1,TRBJ1-1,CASSTGTGGVTEAFF,TGTGCCAGCAGCACTGGGACAGGGGGGGTCACTGAAGCTTTCTTT
TRBV29-1,.,TRBD1,TRBJ2-7,CSVEDQGTGIYEQYF,TGCAGCGTTGAAGATCAGGGGACAGGGATTTACGAGCAGTACTTC
TRBV29-1,.,.,TRBJ1-3,CSARTENTIYF,TGCAGCGCGAGGACTGAAAACACCATATATTTT
TRBV6-1,.,.,TRBJ2-2,CASGRTEGTGELFF,TGTGCCAGCGGACGGACAGAGGGAACCGGGGAGCTGTTTTTT
TRBV18,few,.,TRBJ2-3,CATNGGDTQYF,TGTGCCACGAACGGTGGAGATACGCAGTATTTT
TRBV7-8,.,.,TRBJ1-5,CASSPPGGPNQPQHF,TGTGCCAGCAGCCCCCCGGGGGGACCGAATCAGCCCCAGCATTTT
TRBV24-1,.,TRBD1,TRBJ2-4,CATSDLTGVSGKNIQYF,TGTGCCACCAGTGACCTGACAGGGGTATCGGGCAAAAACATTCAGTACTTC
TRBV19,.,.,TRBJ2-7,CASSILGESYEQYF,TGTGCCAGTAGTATATTGGGGGAGTCCTACGAGCAGTACTTC
TRBV19,.,TRBD2,TRBJ2-7,CASSERTSGRFYEQYF,TGTGCCAGTAGTGAACGGACTAGCGGGAGGTTCTACGAGCAGTACTTC
TRBV12-5,.,.,TRBJ2-1,CASGPTTGRANEQFF,TGTGCTAGTGGTCCAACGACAGGGAGGGCCAATGAGCAGTTCTTC
TRBV5-1,.,.,TRBJ2-6,CASSYPNHTSPRSGANVLTF,TGCGCCAGCAGCTACCCAAACCACACTAGCCCCCGCTCTGGGGCCAACGTCCTGACTTTC
TRBV15,.,.,TRBJ2-2,CATSRDEGNTGELFF,TGTGCCACCAGCAGAGACGAGGGGAACACCGGGGAGCTGTTTTTT
TRBV4-3,.,TRBD1,TRBJ1-2,CASSQAQGENIGAYGYTF,TGCGCCAGCAGCCAAGCCCAGGGGGAGAATATCGGGGCCTATGGCTACACCTTC
TRBV27,.,TRBD2,TRBJ2-1,CATGGGSGAYNEQFF,TGTGCCACCGGGGGAGGGAGCGGGGCCTACAATGAGCAGTTCTTC
TRBV7-8,once,.,TRBJ2-7,CASSFSWEGGEQYF,TGTGCCAGCAGCTTTAGTTGGGAAGGCGGTGAGCAGTACTTC
TRBV9,.,TRBD1,TRBJ2-6,CASGPGQGDGANVLTF,TGTGCCAGCGGTCCGGGACAGGGAGACGGGGCCAACGTCCTGACTTTC
TRBV27,.,TRBD2,TRBJ2-7,CASSLKGLTYEQYF,TGTGCCAGCAGTTTAAAGGGACTAACCTACGAGCAGTACTTC
TRBV13,.,.,TRBJ1-2,CASSLEVQANYGYTF,TGTGCCAGCAGCTTAGAGGTCCAAGCTAACTATGGCTACACCTTC